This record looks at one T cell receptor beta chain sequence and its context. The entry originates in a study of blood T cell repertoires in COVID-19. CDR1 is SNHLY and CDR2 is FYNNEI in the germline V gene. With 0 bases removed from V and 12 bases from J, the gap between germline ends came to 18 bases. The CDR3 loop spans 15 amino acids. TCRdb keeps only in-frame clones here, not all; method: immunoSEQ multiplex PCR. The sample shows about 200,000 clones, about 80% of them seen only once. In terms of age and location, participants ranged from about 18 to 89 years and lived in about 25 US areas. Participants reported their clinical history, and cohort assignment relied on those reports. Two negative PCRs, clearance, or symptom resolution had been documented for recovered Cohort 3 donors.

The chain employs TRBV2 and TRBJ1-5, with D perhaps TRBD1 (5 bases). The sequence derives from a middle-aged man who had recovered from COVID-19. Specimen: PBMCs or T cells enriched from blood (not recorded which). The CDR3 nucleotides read TGTGCCAGCAGTGAAGCGGGCCCGGGACTAAATGACCAGCATTTT. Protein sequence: CASSEAGPGLNDQHF.